This entry lists 3 T cell receptor beta chains sequenced from one sample in a study of T cell changes during pregnancy in multiple sclerosis (dated by TCRdb to about 2019). Library method: the immunoSEQ multiplex PCR assay. TCRdb obtained this table from immuneACCESS and retained in-frame rearrangements with V and J assigned. These tables miss some clones; where compared with another copy, unresolved V genes account for less than half of the shortfall, and the remainder is unexplained. The sample includes approximately 90,000 clones, with 80% to 95% observed a single time. More than 2% of the sample lies in the top ten. The sample here was peripheral blood, taken after pregnancy. The receptors originated from a female donor with multiple sclerosis, enrolled in a pregnancy study.

The chain employs TRBV9 and TRBJ2-5; possible D gene TRBD1, 7 bases. CDR1 SGDLS and CDR2 YYNGEE come from the germline V gene. Between the trimmed V and J ends, which lost 6 bases and 4 bases, there was a span of 19 bases. The CDR3 spans 15 residues. The DNA of the CDR3 is TGTGCCAGCACCACTGGAGGGACAGCCTCAGAGACCCAGTACTTC. The encoded protein is CASTTGGTASETQYF. The variable domain in full, completed from reference TRBV9 and TRBJ2-5, reads DSGVTQTPKHLITATGQRVTLRCSPRSGDLSVYWYQQSLDQGLQFLIQYYNGEERAKGNILERFSAQQFPDLHSELNLSSLELGDSALYFCASTTGGTASETQYFGPGTRLLVL.

J is TRBJ1-5 and V is TRBV27; D is uncertain. The germline gives CDR1 MNHEY, CDR2 SMNVEV (reference sequence). The CDR3 totals 13 residues. V lost 3 bases, J lost 4 bases, and 7 bases lay in between. Here the CDR3 reads CASSLRVNQPQHF. CDR3 DNA sequence: TGTGCCAGCAGTTTGAGGGTAAATCAGCCCCAGCATTTT.

The table lists this clone with a count of one. This chain uses TRBV5-1 with TRBJ2-1; unclear D gene. V was pared by 1 base and J by 0 bases, with 11 bases between. CDR1 is SGHRS, CDR2 YFSETQ, per germline. This CDR3 has 16 amino acids. This CDR3 reads CASSLLSSSSYNEQFF. DNA of the CDR3: TGCGCCAGCAGCTTGTTGTCTTCCAGCTCCTACAATGAGCAGTTCTTC.